Sequencing of this TCR beta chain was carried out in a study of OX40 agonist ivuxolimab in advanced cancers. Study-level information: The dose of intravenous ivuxolimab that patients received every 2 weeks ranged from 0.01 to 10 mg/kg. Of the patients, three showed partial responses, one with hepatocellular carcinoma and two with cutaneous melanoma. Study-wide results and caveats: Patients with a partial response at 0.1-3.0 mg/kg had among the lowest clonal expansion. Low normalized T-cell clonal expansion also characterized some of the nonresponders.

This clone has more than one count but fewer than ten. What it binds is not known. TCRdb's copy holds only in-frame clones and misses some; the assay was immunoSEQ multiplex PCR. The sample holds about 70,000 clones, roughly 89% seen once. CDR1 is SGHRS, CDR2 YFSETQ, per germline. The ends were cut back, 3 bases at V and 7 bases at J, with 10 bases in the middle. The CDR3 length is 13 residues. This chain links TRBV5-1 with TRBJ1-4, with D unresolved. This specimen was CD4+ or CD8+ T cells sorted from blood, taken in a trial of the OX40 agonist ivuxolimab. The receptor's source is an adult with an advanced solid tumor such as melanoma, head and neck, liver or kidney cancer. The CDR3 DNA reads as TGCGCCAGCAGCTCCGACCATGCTGAAAAACTGTTTTTT. Translating gives CASSSDHAEKLFF.